The 18 T cell receptor beta chains below all came from one sample that was sequenced in a study of cytomegalovirus exposure and HLA in healthy donors. Sequencing used immunoSEQ multiplex PCR; TCRdb keeps in-frame clones, though not all of them. The table has 110,000 or so clones, about 82% seen once. Sequenced material: PBMCs. These receptors came from a man younger than 35 in good health and CMV-seronegative.

This chain links TRBV4-2 with TRBJ2-7, with 7 bases fitting TRBD1. Unmatched junction bases numbered 8, after V lost 2 bases and J lost 1 base. The CDR3 runs to 16 residues. The germline V gene has CDR1 LGHNA and CDR2 YNFKEQ. The CDR3, as DNA: TGTGCCAGCAGCCAAAACAGTGAGACAGGGTCCTACGAGCAGTACTTC. The encoded protein is CASSQNSETGSYEQYF.

This clone was seen just once. V and J are TRBV7-9 and TRBJ1-1, with D uncertain. The CDR3 length is 12 residues. Germline V gene sequence: CDR1 SEHNR, CDR2 FQNEAQ (reference sequence). The germline V and J ends were trimmed by 1 base and 10 bases, with 10 bases remaining between them. CDR3 sequence (DNA): TGTGCCAGCAGCTTAGGAGGGCATGGAGCTTTCTTT. This translates into CASSLGGHGAFF.

This clone is a singleton in its sample. J is TRBJ2-7 and V is TRBV5-6; TRBD2 aligns across 8 bases. This CDR3 is built from 14 residues. In germline, CDR1 is SGHDT, CDR2 YYEEEE. V shed 4 bases and J 6 bases; nucleotides not matched to a gene: 9. The CDR3 sequence: CASSEGSGNGEQYF. As DNA, the CDR3 is TGTGCCAGCAGCGAGGGTAGCGGGAATGGCGAGCAGTACTTC.

The chain employs TRBV19 and TRBJ2-3; weak D call: TRBD2 (5 bases). Trimming cost V 2 bases and J 5 bases, with 8 bases left between them. The germline V gene encodes CDR1 LNHDA and CDR2 SQIVND (reference sequence). The CDR3 has 13 residues. CDR3 region: CASSILLGDTQYF. The CDR3 DNA follows: TGTGCCAGTAGTATATTACTAGGAGATACGCAGTATTTT.

This chain connects TRBV19 to TRBJ1-2, with D possibly TRBD1 on 5 matching bases. The CDR3 consists of 12 residues. Trimming cost V 6 bases and J 4 bases, with 9 bases left between them. Germline lookup yields CDR1 LNHDA and CDR2 SQIVND (reference sequence). CDR3 nucleotide sequence: TGTGCCAGTAGAGACAGACCCTATGGCTACACCTTC. It codes for CASRDRPYGYTF.

Only one count was recorded for this clone. V usage is TRBV6-1 and J usage is TRBJ2-7; possibly TRBD2 for D (5 bases). This CDR3 has 14 residues. The germline V gene has CDR1 MNHNS and CDR2 SASEGT. V was clipped by 2 bases and J by 3 bases, with 11 bases between them. The CDR3 is CASSENERYYEQYF. The CDR3 DNA reads as TGTGCCAGCAGTGAAAACGAGCGGTACTACGAGCAGTACTTC.

The CDR3 here is CASSILKQAGELFF. Here the CDR3 DNA reads TGTGCCAGCAGCATCTTGAAGCAGGCCGGGGAGCTGTTTTTT. The V and J genes are TRBV7-9 and TRBJ2-2; D remains ambiguous. The CDR3 covers 14 residues. The V end was cut by 5 bases, the J end by 6 bases, with 13 bases between. Germline V gene data show CDR1 as SEHNR and CDR2 as FQNEAQ (reference sequence).

This chain connects TRBV28 to TRBJ1-2, with D possibly TRBD1 on 6 matching bases. The V end was cut by 7 bases, the J end by 3 bases, with 9 bases between. Germline V lookup: CDR1 MDHEN, CDR2 SYDVKM. CDR3 length equals 12 residues. CDR3 sequence (DNA): TGTGCCAGCAATCAGGGGTACTATGGCTACACCTTC. It encodes CASNQGYYGYTF.

The gene calls are TRBV27 and TRBJ2-7, with 7 bases fitting TRBD1. Germline CDR1 reads MNHEY; CDR2 reads SMNVEV (reference sequence). The trim removed 0 bases at V and 3 bases at J, leaving 2 bases unmatched. This CDR3 comprises 14 residues. This CDR3 reads CASSLSSGGYEQYF. Written as DNA, the CDR3 is TGTGCCAGCAGTTTATCCTCAGGGGGCTACGAGCAGTACTTC.

The V gene is TRBV27, the J gene TRBJ2-1; weak D call: TRBD1 (5 bases). Trimming pared 4 bases from V and 9 bases from J, leaving 13 bases between. Germline V CDR1 and CDR2: MNHEY, SMNVEV (reference sequence). The CDR3 extends over 13 amino acids. DNA for the CDR3: TGTGCCAGCAGTTCCTCAGGGTTCGGTGAGCAGTTCTTC. Protein sequence: CASSSSGFGEQFF.

CDR3 sequence reads: CASSSGTMSYEQYF. CDR3 nucleotide sequence: TGTGCCAGCAGCTCCGGGACAATGAGCTACGAGCAGTACTTC. The J gene is TRBJ2-7, the V gene TRBV11-2; possible D gene TRBD1, 6 bases. Trimming removed 4 bases from V and 3 bases from J, with 13 bases in between. This CDR3 region has 14 residues. Germline V gene sequence: CDR1 SGHAT, CDR2 FQNNGV.

V is TRBV30 and J is TRBJ2-7, with TRBD1 as a possible D gene (5 bases). CDR3 length: 15 residues. Looked up from germline, CDR1 is GTSNPN and CDR2 is SVGIG (reference sequence). V was shortened by 2 bases and J by 3 bases, with 17 bases between the two germline ends. This CDR3 is CAWSTLRVGYYEQYF. The CDR3 coding sequence is TGTGCCTGGAGTACACTCAGGGTAGGGTACTACGAGCAGTACTTC. The full variable domain, in which reference TRBV30 and TRBJ2-7 provide the parts outside the CDR3, is SQTIHQWPATLVQPVGSPLSLECTVEGTSNPNLYWYRQAAGRGLQLLFYSVGIGQISSEVPQNLSASRPQDRQFILSSKKLLLSDSGFYLCAWSTLRVGYYEQYFGPGTRLTVT.

The rearrangement uses TRBV6-5 and TRBJ1-1; no clear D. CDR3 length: 12 amino acids. Per the germline V gene, CDR1 is MNHEY and CDR2 is SVGAGI. V was pared by 3 bases and J by 6 bases, with 8 bases between. CDR3 in amino acids: CASSYPGSEAFF. CDR3 bases: TGTGCCAGCAGTTATCCGGGATCTGAAGCTTTCTTT.

This clone was detected once. This chain links TRBV15 with TRBJ2-2, with D possibly TRBD1 on 5 matching bases. V dropped 0 bases and J dropped 6 bases, with 17 bases sitting between them. This CDR3 has 17 amino acids. Germline V gene data show CDR1 as LNHNV and CDR2 as YYDKDF (reference sequence). Here the CDR3 DNA reads TGTGCCACCAGCAGAGATCGTTTGGGCAGGGCGGCCGGGGAGCTGTTTTTT. This translates into CATSRDRLGRAAGELFF.

The V gene is TRBV30, the J gene TRBJ2-7, with D maybe TRBD2 (5 bases). Germline-derived CDR1 and CDR2 are GTSNPN and SVGIG (reference sequence). CDR3 length equals 14 residues. With 2 bases removed from V and 9 bases from J, the gap between germline ends came to 20 bases. The CDR3 DNA follows: TGTGCCTGGAGTATCGGTGAGGGCTCACATGGGCAGTACTTC. Its translation is CAWSIGEGSHGQYF.

The chain joins TRBV27 to TRBJ1-2; a weak D match, TRBD1 (5 bases). Germline CDR1 MNHEY, CDR2 SMNVEV (reference sequence). V shed 4 bases and J shed 8 bases, with 35 bases lying between them. The CDR3 contains 20 residues. CDR3 region: CASSSGVGDGGYTMAPGYTF. The CDR3 nucleotides read TGTGCCAGCAGTTCGGGGGTAGGGGACGGAGGTTACACCATGGCTCCGGGCTACACCTTC.

The chain uses TRBV6-1 and TRBJ1-1, with TRBD1 as a possible D gene (6 bases). CDR3 length: 14 amino acids. Per germline, CDR1 MNHNS and CDR2 SASEGT. Deletions cut 0 bases from V and 7 bases from J, with 12 bases between. CDR3 protein: CASSEAGHGLEAFF. DNA for the CDR3: TGTGCCAGCAGTGAAGCGGGACATGGGCTTGAAGCTTTCTTT.

This rearrangement joins TRBV5-3 to TRBJ1-2; 9 positions match TRBD1. TRBV5-3 carries the ORF label, with uncertain function. This CDR3 is built from 14 residues. V lost 1 base, J lost 3 bases, and 1 base stayed unmatched. The chain's CDR3 is CARSLRQGDYGYTF. CDR3 in DNA: TGTGCCAGAAGCTTGAGACAGGGGGACTATGGCTACACCTTC.